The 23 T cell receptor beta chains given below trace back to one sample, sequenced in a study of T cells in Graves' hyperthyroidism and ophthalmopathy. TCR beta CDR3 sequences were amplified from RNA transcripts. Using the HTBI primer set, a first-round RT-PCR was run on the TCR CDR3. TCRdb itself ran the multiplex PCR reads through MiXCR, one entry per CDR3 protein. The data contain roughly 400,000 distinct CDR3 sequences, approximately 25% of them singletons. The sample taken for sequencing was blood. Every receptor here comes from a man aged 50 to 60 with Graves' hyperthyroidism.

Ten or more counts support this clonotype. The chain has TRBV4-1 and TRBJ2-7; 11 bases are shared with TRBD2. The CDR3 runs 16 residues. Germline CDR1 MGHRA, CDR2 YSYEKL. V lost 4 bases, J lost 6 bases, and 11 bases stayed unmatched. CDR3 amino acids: CASSPSTSGSFSEQYF. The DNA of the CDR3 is TGCGCCAGCAGCCCTTCCACTAGCGGGAGTTTTTCCGAGCAGTACTTC.

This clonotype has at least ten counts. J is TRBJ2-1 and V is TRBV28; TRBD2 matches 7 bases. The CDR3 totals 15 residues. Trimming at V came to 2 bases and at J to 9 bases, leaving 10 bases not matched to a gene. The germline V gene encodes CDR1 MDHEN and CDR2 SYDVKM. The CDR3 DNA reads TGTGCCAGCAGTTTAAGTTTAGGGAGGGCAGGTGAGCAGTTCTTC. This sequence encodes CASSLSLGRAGEQFF.

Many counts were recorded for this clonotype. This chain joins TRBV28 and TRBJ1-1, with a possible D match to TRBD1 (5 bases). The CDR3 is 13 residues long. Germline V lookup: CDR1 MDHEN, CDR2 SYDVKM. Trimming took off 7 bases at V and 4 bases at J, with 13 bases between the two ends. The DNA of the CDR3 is TGTGCCAGCACCGGGGGGATGAGCACTGAAGCTTTCTTT. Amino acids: CASTGGMSTEAFF.

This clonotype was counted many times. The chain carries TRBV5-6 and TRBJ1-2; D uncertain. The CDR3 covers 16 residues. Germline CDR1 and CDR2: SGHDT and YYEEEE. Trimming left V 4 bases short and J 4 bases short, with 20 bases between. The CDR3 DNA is TGTGCCAGCAGCGAGTTCAATTTCGGGCGGGGCTATGGCTACACCTTC. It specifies CASSEFNFGRGYGYTF.

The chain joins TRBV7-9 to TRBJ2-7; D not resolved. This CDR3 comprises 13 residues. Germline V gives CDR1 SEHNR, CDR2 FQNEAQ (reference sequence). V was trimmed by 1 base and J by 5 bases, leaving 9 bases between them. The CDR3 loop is CASSLGTWDEQYF. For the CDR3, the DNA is TGTGCCAGCAGCTTAGGGACCTGGGACGAGCAGTACTTC.

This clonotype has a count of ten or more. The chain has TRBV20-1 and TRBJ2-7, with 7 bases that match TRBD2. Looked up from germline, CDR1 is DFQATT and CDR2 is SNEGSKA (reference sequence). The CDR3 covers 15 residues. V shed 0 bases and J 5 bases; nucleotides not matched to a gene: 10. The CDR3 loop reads CSARDTRGRAHEQYF. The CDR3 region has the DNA TGCAGTGCTAGAGACACGCGGGGGAGGGCCCACGAGCAGTACTTC.

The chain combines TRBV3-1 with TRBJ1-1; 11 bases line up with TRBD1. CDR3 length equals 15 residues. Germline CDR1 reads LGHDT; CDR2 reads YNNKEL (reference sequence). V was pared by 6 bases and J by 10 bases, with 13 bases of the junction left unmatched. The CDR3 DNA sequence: TGTGCCAGCAGTCCAACGGCCGGGACAGGGGGACGAGCTTTCTTT. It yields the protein CASSPTAGTGGRAFF. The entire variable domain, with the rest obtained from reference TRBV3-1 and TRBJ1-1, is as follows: DTAVSQTPKYLVTQMGNDKSIKCEQNLGHDTMYWYKQDSKKFLKIMFSYNNKELIINETVPNRFSPKSPDKAHLNLHINSLELGDSAVYFCASSPTAGTGGRAFFGQGTRLTVV.

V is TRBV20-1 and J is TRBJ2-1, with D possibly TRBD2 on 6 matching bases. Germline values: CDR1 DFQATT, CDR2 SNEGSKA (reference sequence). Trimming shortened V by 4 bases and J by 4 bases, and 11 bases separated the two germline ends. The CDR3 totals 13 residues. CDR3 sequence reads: CSATVAVYNEQFF. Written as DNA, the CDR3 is TGCAGTGCTACCGTAGCGGTATACAATGAGCAGTTCTTC.

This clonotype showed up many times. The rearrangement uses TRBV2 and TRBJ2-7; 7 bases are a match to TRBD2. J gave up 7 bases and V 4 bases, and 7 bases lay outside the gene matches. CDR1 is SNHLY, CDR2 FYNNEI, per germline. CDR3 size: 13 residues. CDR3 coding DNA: TGTGCCAGCAGTGGGCAACCCGGGGGGGAGCAGTACTTC. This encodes CASSGQPGGEQYF.

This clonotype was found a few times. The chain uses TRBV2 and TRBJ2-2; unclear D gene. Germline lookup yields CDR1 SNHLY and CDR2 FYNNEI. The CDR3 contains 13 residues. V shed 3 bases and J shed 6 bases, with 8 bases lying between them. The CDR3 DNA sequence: TGTGCCAGCAGTGAGGCGGTACCCGGGGAGCTGTTTTTT. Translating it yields CASSEAVPGELFF.

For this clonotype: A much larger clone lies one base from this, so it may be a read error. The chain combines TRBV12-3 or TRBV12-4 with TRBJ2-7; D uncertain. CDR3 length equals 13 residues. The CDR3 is CTSRLTATYEQYF. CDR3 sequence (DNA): TGTACCAGCAGACTGACGGCGACCTACGAGCAGTACTTC.

The CDR3 DNA is TGTGCCAGCAGTGAAAATTCCCGGACAGGAGGAGGCTACACCTTC. Protein product: CASSENSRTGGGYTF. This chain connects TRBV2 to TRBJ1-2, with 7 bases identical to TRBD1. Looked up from germline, CDR1 is SNHLY and CDR2 is FYNNEI. Trimming cost V 2 bases and J 8 bases; bases outside gene matches: 11. This CDR3 has 15 residues.

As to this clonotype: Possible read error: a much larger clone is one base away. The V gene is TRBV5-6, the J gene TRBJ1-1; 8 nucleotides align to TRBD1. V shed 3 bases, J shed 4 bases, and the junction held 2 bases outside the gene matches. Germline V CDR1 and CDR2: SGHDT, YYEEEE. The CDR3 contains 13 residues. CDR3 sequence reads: CASSWTGSTEAFF. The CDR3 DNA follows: TGTGCCAGCAGCTGGACAGGGTCCACTGAAGCTTTCTTT.

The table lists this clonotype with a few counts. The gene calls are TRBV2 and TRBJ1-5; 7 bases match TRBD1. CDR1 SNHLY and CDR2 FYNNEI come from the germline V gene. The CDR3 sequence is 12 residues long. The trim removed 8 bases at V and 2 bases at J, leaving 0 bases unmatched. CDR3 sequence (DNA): TGTGCCAGCCAGGGGGGCAATCAGCCCCAGCATTTT. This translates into CASQGGNQPQHF.

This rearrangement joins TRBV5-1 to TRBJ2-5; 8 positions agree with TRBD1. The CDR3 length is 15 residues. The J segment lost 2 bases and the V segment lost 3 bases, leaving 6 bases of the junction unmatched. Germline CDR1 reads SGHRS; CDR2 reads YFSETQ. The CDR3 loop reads CASSSTGAKQETQYF. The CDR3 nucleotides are TGCGCCAGCAGCTCGACAGGGGCCAAACAAGAGACCCAGTACTTC.

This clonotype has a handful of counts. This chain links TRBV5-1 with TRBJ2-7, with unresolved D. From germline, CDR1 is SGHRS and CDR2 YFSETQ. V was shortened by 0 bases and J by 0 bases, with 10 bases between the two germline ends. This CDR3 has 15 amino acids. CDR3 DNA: TGCGCCAGCAGCTTGGTAGGGCCGGGCTCCTACGAGCAGTACTTC. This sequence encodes CASSLVGPGSYEQYF.

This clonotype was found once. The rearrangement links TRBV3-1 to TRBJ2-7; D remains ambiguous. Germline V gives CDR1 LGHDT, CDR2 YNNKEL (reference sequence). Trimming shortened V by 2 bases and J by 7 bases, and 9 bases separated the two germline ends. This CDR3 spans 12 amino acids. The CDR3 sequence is CASSQPGREQYF. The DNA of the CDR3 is TGTGCCAGCAGCCAACCCGGCCGGGAGCAGTACTTC.

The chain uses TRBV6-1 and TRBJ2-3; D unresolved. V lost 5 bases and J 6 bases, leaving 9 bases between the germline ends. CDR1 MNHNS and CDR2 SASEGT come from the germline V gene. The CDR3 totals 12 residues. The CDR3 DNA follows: TGTGCCAGCAGTCCGGAGACCGATACGCAGTATTTT. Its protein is CASSPETDTQYF.

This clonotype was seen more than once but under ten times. The CDR3 here is CASSPGTSRNFNEQFF. The CDR3 DNA sequence: TGTGCCAGCAGTCCCGGGACTAGCCGCAATTTTAATGAGCAGTTCTTC. This sequence joins TRBV6-1 and TRBJ2-1; 9 bases align to TRBD2. J was trimmed by 7 bases and V by 5 bases; bases with no gene match: 12. CDR3 length equals 16 residues. CDR1 is MNHNS and CDR2 is SASEGT in the germline V gene.

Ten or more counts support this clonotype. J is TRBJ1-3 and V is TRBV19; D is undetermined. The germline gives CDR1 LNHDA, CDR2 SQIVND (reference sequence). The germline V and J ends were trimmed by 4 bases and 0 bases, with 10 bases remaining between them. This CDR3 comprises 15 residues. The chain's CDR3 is CASSSTGISGNTIYF. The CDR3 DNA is TGTGCCAGTAGTAGCACGGGTATCTCTGGAAACACCATATATTTT.

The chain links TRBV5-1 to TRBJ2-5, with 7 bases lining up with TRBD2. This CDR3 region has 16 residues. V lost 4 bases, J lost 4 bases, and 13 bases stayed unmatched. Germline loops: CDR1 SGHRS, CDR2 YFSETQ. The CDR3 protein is CASSGGLGLGGETQYF. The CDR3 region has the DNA TGCGCCAGCAGCGGTGGACTAGGGTTGGGAGGAGAGACCCAGTACTTC.

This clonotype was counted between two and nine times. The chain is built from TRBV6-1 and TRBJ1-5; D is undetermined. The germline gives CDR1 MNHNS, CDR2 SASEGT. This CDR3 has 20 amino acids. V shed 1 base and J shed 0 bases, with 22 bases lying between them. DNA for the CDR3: TGTGCCAGCAGTGAAGAATGGCGGGCAAAATCTCGTTATAGCAATCAGCCCCAGCATTTT. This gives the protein CASSEEWRAKSRYSNQPQHF.

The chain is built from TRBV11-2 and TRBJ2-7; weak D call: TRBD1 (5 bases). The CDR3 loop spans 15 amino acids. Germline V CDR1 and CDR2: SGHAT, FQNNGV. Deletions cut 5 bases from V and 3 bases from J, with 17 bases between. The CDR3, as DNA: TGTGCCAGCAGCGTCGGACAAGTCACCTACTACGAGCAGTACTTC. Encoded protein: CASSVGQVTYYEQYF.